The clone carrying this T cell receptor (beta chain) was counted ten times or more. Its specificity is not known. For the library, individual cDNA molecules each received unique molecular identifiers. MiXCR was run by TCRdb on the RACE reads, yielding one entry per CDR3 protein. The sample has about 100,000 distinct CDR3 sequences, roughly 11% seen once. Germline CDR1 is SGHDN and CDR2 is FVKESK. Trimming removed 1 base at V and 5 bases at J, with 17 bases between. This CDR3 has 17 residues. These data originate in a study of human T cells and chemical hapten exposure. The time point: patch test 2, 6 weeks after DPC sensitization. The treatment was: therapeutic diphenylcyclopropenone sensitization with weekly scalp DPC. Study-wide results and limits: Patch test score was positively correlated with the counts of TCRs that had expanded at PT1. Compared to controls, expanded TCRs made significantly more large clusters of similar CDR3s.

The receptor comes from a middle-aged woman with alopecia areata. Some clones in this sample may be carry-over from other donors' samples. This chain uses TRBV14 with TRBJ2-2; D might be TRBD2 (5 bases). The specimen comprised whole blood, sampled in connection with sensitization to the hapten diphenylcyclopropenone (DPC). Written as DNA, the CDR3 is TGTGCCAGCAGCCAAGGGGATTGGGGAGCATGGACCGGGGAGCTGTTTTTT. Its translation: CASSQGDWGAWTGELFF. The full variable domain, its missing parts supplied by reference TRBV14 and TRBJ2-2, is EAGVTQFPSHSVIEKGQTVTLRCDPISGHDNLYWYRRVMGKEIKFLLHFVKESKQDESGMPNNRFLAERTGGTYSTLKVQPAELEDSGVYFCASSQGDWGAWTGELFFGEGSRLTVL.